This TCR beta chain was found in a study of blood T cell repertoires in COVID-19. Study overall: Whether acute or convalescent, the COVID-19 samples came from the United States, Italy and Spain. T cells, B-cell-depleted T cells, or PBMCs provided the cDNA or gDNA that served as material.

CDR3 size: 16 residues. J gave up 9 bases and V 5 bases, and 9 bases lay outside the gene matches. The V gene's germline CDR1 is SGHRS and CDR2 YFSETQ. In the source study's methods: Reference gene primer amplification yielded estimated nucleated cell counts. Profiled with immunoSEQ multiplex PCR; TCRdb holds only in-frame clones, not every one. The DNA gave D and trimming, while V, J and clone size come from that table. The data show roughly 230,000 clones, 65% to 90% seen once. This chain connects TRBV5-1 to TRBJ2-1; 15 bases map to TRBD2. This receptor was obtained from a woman between 45 and 60 years old with acute or convalescent COVID-19. Material: peripheral blood. The CDR3 reads CASRPSGTSGRFEQFF. CDR3 sequence (DNA): TGCGCCAGCAGACCCTCCGGGACTAGCGGGAGGTTTGAGCAGTTCTTC.